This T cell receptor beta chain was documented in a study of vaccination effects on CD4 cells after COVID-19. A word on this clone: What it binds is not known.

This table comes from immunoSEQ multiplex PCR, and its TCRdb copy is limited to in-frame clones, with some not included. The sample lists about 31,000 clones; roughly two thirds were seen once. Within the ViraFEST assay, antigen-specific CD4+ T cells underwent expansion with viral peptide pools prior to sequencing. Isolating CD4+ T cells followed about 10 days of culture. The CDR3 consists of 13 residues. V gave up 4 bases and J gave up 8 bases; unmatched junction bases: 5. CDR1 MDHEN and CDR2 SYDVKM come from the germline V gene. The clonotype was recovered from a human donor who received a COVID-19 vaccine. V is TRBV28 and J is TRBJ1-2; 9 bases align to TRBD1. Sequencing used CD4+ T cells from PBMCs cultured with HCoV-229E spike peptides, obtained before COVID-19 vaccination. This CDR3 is CASSSGTGLGYTF. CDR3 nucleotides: TGTGCCAGCAGTTCCGGGACAGGGTTGGGCTACACCTTC.